What follows describes a single TCR beta chain. Its antigen is not known. The CDR3 is 11 residues long. The V end was cut by 9 bases, the J end by 14 bases, with 14 bases between. Germline V gene lookup returns CDR1 MDHEN and CDR2 SYDVKM. The data originate from a study of T cell responses to AZD1222 COVID-19 vaccine. General study findings and limits: There were vaccine-associated CD4 TCRs across spike, dominant at 160-218 and 743-854. Spike-specific TCR repertoires showed rising breadth and depth after two AZD1222 doses.

Assay: immunoSEQ multiplex PCR; the TCRdb copy retains only in-frame clones and omits some. Among under 200,000 clones listed, less than 95% were seen once. The source of this sequence is an adult in good health. The source material was peripheral blood, sampled on day 0 of AZD1222 vaccination. The V and J genes are TRBV28 and TRBJ1-6; the D is unclear. CDR3 region: CASITPGSLHF. The CDR3 DNA follows: TGTGCCAGTATAACGCCGGGGTCCCTCCACTTT.